This T cell receptor (beta chain) was recovered during a study of blood T cell repertoires in COVID-19. Study as a whole: Samples came from the United States, Italy and Spain, spanning acute and convalescent COVID-19. PBMCs, B-cell-depleted T cells, or T cells were the source of the cDNA or gDNA that made up the material.

Comment on this clone: Mismatch with germline at one junction end may stem from a read error.

CDR3 length: 14 amino acids. Germline V CDR1 and CDR2: MNHEY, SVGAGI. Clones were sequenced by immunoSEQ multiplex PCR, and TCRdb holds only the in-frame ones, with some missing. The top ten clones hold roughly 0.51% of a sample with fewer than 95,000 clones, roughly 88% of them seen once. This receptor was identified in a man in his 60s with acute or convalescent COVID-19. The sequencing input was peripheral blood. The chain uses TRBV6-5 and TRBJ1-5; 8 positions match TRBD1. The DNA of the CDR3 is TGTGCCAGCAGCTACTCCGACAGGGGCCAGCCCCAGCATTTT. Its translation: CASSYSDRGQPQHF.